This TCR beta chain was captured in a study of blood T cells in healthy people across ages. Per germline, CDR1 SQVTM and CDR2 ANQGSEA. The CDR3 loop spans 14 amino acids. Trimming took 7 bases from V and 6 from J; bases not matched to a gene: 13. Next came a second PCR, run for roughly 6 to 11 cycles, which used a sample-barcoded 5' primer along with a J-beta primer mix. With 12 random nucleotides, a template-switch adaptor tagged each individual cDNA molecule. In TCRdb, the 5' RACE reads were re-called with MiXCR into one record per CDR3 protein. In the table there are some 1,000,000 distinct CDR3 sequences, around 25% of which are singletons. Donors each provided about 9.5 milliliters of peripheral blood. Per sample, extraction of total RNA gave at least 5.5 micrograms in every case. This clonotype was seen only a few times. The sample also formed part of further work on T cells of mothers and their children. According to that study: It was found that thymic selection shapes TCR recombination output similarly in related and unrelated pairs.

Sequencing input: blood. This TCR was recovered from a girl aged 2 to 10 in good health. This chain joins TRBV29-1 and TRBJ1-2; TRBD1 matches 8 bases. In DNA, the CDR3 is TGCAGCGCCGGGGAGGCAGGGGGCAGGGATGGCTACACCTTC. It encodes CSAGEAGGRDGYTF.